This T cell receptor (beta chain) was sequenced during a study of identical twins. TCRdb analysed the 5' RACE reads with MiXCR anew, one entry per CDR3 protein. Of some 1,700,000 distinct CDR3 sequences detected, around 33% appear once; the ten largest clones hold around 0.3%. The ends were cut back, 2 bases at V and 9 bases at J, with 11 bases in the middle. This CDR3 has 13 residues. Germline-derived CDR1 and CDR2 are MGHRA and YSYEKL. This clonotype has just a few counts. This receptor was taken from a newborn girl in good health. What was sequenced was cord blood. V is TRBV4-1 and J is TRBJ2-1, with D tentatively TRBD1 or TRBD2 (5 bases each). The CDR3 DNA reads TGCGCCAGCAGCCAATCCGCTGGGGGTGAGCAGTTCTTC. Amino acids: CASSQSAGGEQFF.